This entry lists 27 T cell receptor beta chains sequenced from one sample in a study of blood T cell repertoires in COVID-19. TCRdb's copy holds only in-frame clones and misses some; the assay was immunoSEQ multiplex PCR. The table has about 160,000 clones, about 80% seen once. The sequenced sample was peripheral blood. Every receptor here comes from an elderly woman with acute or convalescent COVID-19.

V usage is TRBV18 and J usage is TRBJ2-7; 7 bases are shared with TRBD1. There are 16 residues in the CDR3. Trimming at V came to 3 bases and at J to 1 base, leaving 9 bases not matched to a gene. Germline CDR1 and CDR2: KGHSH and LQKENI. The CDR3: CASSPKSDRPSYEQYF. CDR3 DNA: TGTGCCAGCTCACCGAAATCGGACAGGCCTTCCTACGAGCAGTACTTC.

This chain links TRBV12-5 with TRBJ1-5; TRBD1 matches 9 bases. Germline V gene lookup returns CDR1 LGHNT and CDR2 FRNRAP. V was pared by 4 bases and J by 5 bases, with 6 bases of the junction left unmatched. CDR3 length: 15 residues. The CDR3 DNA is TGTGCTAGTGGTTGGGGGGGACAGGGCGATCAGCCCCAGCATTTT. Translation gives CASGWGGQGDQPQHF.

CDR3: CASSQGTRDTGHGYTF. The CDR3 DNA reads TGCGCCAGCAGCCAAGGAACCCGGGACACGGGACATGGCTACACCTTC. The chain links TRBV4-3 to TRBJ1-2; TRBD1 might be the D (6 bases). The germline gives CDR1 LGHNA, CDR2 YSLEER. There are 16 residues in the CDR3. V dropped 1 base and J dropped 6 bases, with 18 bases sitting between them.

The chain carries TRBV6-5 and TRBJ1-2, with a tentative D call TRBD1 (6 bases). The CDR3 length is 14 residues. Germline CDR1 reads MNHEY; CDR2 reads SVGAGI. V lost 4 bases, J lost 7 bases, and 16 bases lay in between. The CDR3 loop reads CASSSAGVSLGYTF. CDR3 bases: TGTGCCAGCAGTTCGGCAGGGGTCTCTCTTGGCTACACCTTC.

The genes are TRBV10-1 and TRBJ2-5, with D uncertain. Per the germline V gene, CDR1 is WNHNN and CDR2 is SYGVQD (reference sequence). CDR3 length equals 13 residues. V was trimmed by 3 bases and J by 5 bases, leaving 10 bases between them. Here the CDR3 DNA reads TGCGCCAGCAGTGAACAACTCGGGGAGACCCAGTACTTC. It codes for CASSEQLGETQYF.

This clone was counted only a few times. The V gene is TRBV7-6, the J gene TRBJ2-1; 11 bases match TRBD2. After removal of 3 bases from V and 10 bases from J, the junction contained 5 bases not matched to a gene. CDR3 length: 14 residues. Looked up from germline, CDR1 is SGHVS and CDR2 is FNYEAQ. The CDR3 loop reads CASSFSGRAAEQFF. The CDR3 bases are TGTGCCAGCAGCTTTAGCGGGAGGGCCGCGGAGCAGTTCTTC. Full variable domain (missing parts from reference TRBV7-6 and TRBJ2-1): GAGVSQSPRYKVTKRGQDVALRCDPISGHVSLYWYRQALGQGPEFLTYFNYEAQQDKSGLPNDRFSAERPEGSISTLTIQRTEQRDSAMYRCASSFSGRAAEQFFGPGTRLTVL.

V is TRBV5-1 and J is TRBJ2-2; maybe TRBD1 (6 bases). Germline loops: CDR1 SGHRS, CDR2 YFSETQ. Trimming shortened V by 4 bases and J by 0 bases, and 10 bases separated the two germline ends. The CDR3 consists of 15 residues. DNA of the CDR3: TGCGCCAGCAGCGTAACAGGGACGAACACCGGGGAGCTGTTTTTT. This encodes CASSVTGTNTGELFF.

The CDR3 DNA is TGCGCCAGCAGCTTTTCGGTTACCGGGGAGCTGTTTTTT. This gives the protein CASSFSVTGELFF. The rearrangement joins TRBV5-1 to TRBJ2-2; D remains unclear. V was shortened by 2 bases and J by 5 bases, with 7 bases between the two germline ends. The length of the CDR3 is 13 residues. From germline, CDR1 is SGHRS and CDR2 YFSETQ.

The chain is built from TRBV2 and TRBJ1-2, with D perhaps TRBD1 (6 bases). Trimming took 6 bases from V and 7 from J, leaving 15 bases between them. The CDR3 is 13 amino acids. The germline CDR1 and CDR2 sequences are SNHLY and FYNNEI. CDR3 bases: TGTGCCAGCAGGCCGGGACAAGCGGTTGGCTACACCTTC. It codes for CASRPGQAVGYTF.

The rearrangement uses TRBV10-2 and TRBJ1-5, with D perhaps TRBD1 (6 bases). This CDR3 is 19 amino acids long. Trimming took off 3 bases at V and 0 bases at J, with 21 bases between the two ends. Per germline, CDR1 WSHSY and CDR2 SAAADI. CDR3 coding DNA: TGCGCCAGCAGTGAATTCCCCCCACGGACAGCCGATAGCAATCAGCCCCAGCATTTT. This translates into CASSEFPPRTADSNQPQHF.

The genes are TRBV6-5 and TRBJ1-1; tentatively, D is TRBD1 (5 bases). There are 13 residues in the CDR3. Germline V lookup: CDR1 MNHEY, CDR2 SVGAGI. V was pared by 6 bases and J by 4 bases, with 12 bases between. Here the CDR3 DNA reads TGTGCCAGCAGGCCTTGGACATCCACTGAAGCTTTCTTT. As protein: CASRPWTSTEAFF.

The rearrangement uses TRBV30 and TRBJ2-5; TRBD2 agrees at 8 bases. Unmatched junction bases numbered 9, after V lost 5 bases and J lost 4 bases. The CDR3 contains 14 residues. In germline, CDR1 is GTSNPN, CDR2 SVGIG (reference sequence). The CDR3 DNA reads as TGTGCCTGGGGTCCCCGGGGGGGGCGAGAGACCCAGTACTTC. This translates into CAWGPRGGRETQYF.

The chain couples TRBV5-1 to TRBJ1-2; possible D gene TRBD1, 6 bases. The germline CDR1 and CDR2 sequences are SGHRS and YFSETQ. V shed 4 bases and J shed 8 bases, with 18 bases lying between them. The CDR3 extends over 14 amino acids. CDR3 loop: CASSKGGLLEGYTF. CDR3 sequence (DNA): TGCGCCAGCAGCAAGGGGGGGCTTTTGGAGGGCTACACCTTC.

This sequence joins TRBV27 and TRBJ2-3; a weak D match, TRBD2 (6 bases). V was trimmed by 5 bases and J by 3 bases, leaving 18 bases between them. The CDR3 loop spans 16 amino acids. The germline V gene has CDR1 MNHEY and CDR2 SMNVEV (reference sequence). The CDR3 DNA follows: TGTGCCAGCAGTCGCCGTAGGGGAGGCGGGACAGATACGCAGTATTTT. It is translated as CASSRRRGGGTDTQYF.

The chain's CDR3 is CASSPSTGFNEKLFF. CDR3 DNA sequence: TGTGCCAGCAGCCCGTCGACAGGGTTTAATGAAAAACTGTTTTTT. The chain is built from TRBV7-9 and TRBJ1-4; TRBD1 matches 7 bases. The CDR3 is 15 amino acids. Germline V CDR1 and CDR2: SEHNR, FQNEAQ (reference sequence). J lost 4 bases, V lost 5 bases, and 7 bases had no gene match.

This clone appeared a few times. The V gene is TRBV30, the J gene TRBJ2-7; TRBD2 matches at 7 bases. CDR1 is GTSNPN, CDR2 SVGIG, per germline (reference sequence). V was pared by 5 bases and J by 5 bases, with 9 bases of the junction left unmatched. The CDR3 sequence is 13 residues long. The CDR3 is CAWALAASDEQYF. CDR3 DNA: TGTGCCTGGGCTCTAGCGGCCTCGGACGAGCAGTACTTC.

The chain recombines TRBV28 with TRBJ2-7, with 10 nucleotides matching TRBD2. The V segment lost 10 bases and the J segment 2 bases; nucleotides outside the gene matches: 5. The CDR3 consists of 13 residues. CDR1 and CDR2 from the germline V gene are MDHEN and SYDVKM. CDR3 sequence (DNA): TGTGCCATCCGGACTAGCGGTACCTACGAGCAGTACTTC. Translated, it gives CAIRTSGTYEQYF.

The gene calls are TRBV5-1 and TRBJ1-1, with 7 bases aligning to TRBD1. Losses at the gene ends were 4 bases for V and 4 bases for J; bases not matched to a gene: 19. The CDR3 totals 18 residues. CDR1 is SGHRS, CDR2 YFSETQ, per germline. The CDR3 loop is CASSPHGQVEGIGTEAFF. The DNA of the CDR3 is TGCGCCAGCAGCCCACATGGACAGGTTGAAGGGATAGGCACTGAAGCTTTCTTT.

The chain carries TRBV2 and TRBJ2-5, with 10 bases matching TRBD2. Germline V gene sequence: CDR1 SNHLY, CDR2 FYNNEI. V was pared by 2 bases and J by 6 bases, with 6 bases of the junction left unmatched. The length of the CDR3 is 15 residues. CDR3 loop: CASSELAGASQTQYF. DNA of the CDR3: TGTGCCAGCAGTGAACTAGCGGGAGCGAGCCAGACCCAGTACTTC.

J is TRBJ2-2 and V is TRBV28; 8 bases agree with TRBD1. Germline V CDR1 and CDR2: MDHEN, SYDVKM. Germline trimming cut 6 bases from V and 4 bases from J; bases unmatched to any gene: 4. The CDR3 has 14 amino acids. The CDR3 loop reads CASRGQGPTGELFF. CDR3 in DNA: TGTGCCAGCAGAGGACAGGGTCCCACCGGGGAGCTGTTTTTT.

The chain has TRBV27 and TRBJ1-2; possible D gene TRBD1, 5 bases. Germline loops: CDR1 MNHEY, CDR2 SMNVEV (reference sequence). The CDR3 is 15 residues long. Trimming stripped 2 bases from V and 7 bases from J, with 17 bases between. In DNA form, the CDR3 reads TGTGCCAGCAGTTTAGTGCAGGGCCGTGATCGTGGCTACACCTTC. The encoded protein is CASSLVQGRDRGYTF.

This clone was picked up one time. The chain recombines TRBV7-9 with TRBJ2-7; no definite D call. With 2 bases removed from V and 5 bases from J, the gap between germline ends came to 13 bases. The CDR3 has 14 residues. Germline assignment: CDR1 SEHNR and CDR2 FQNEAQ (reference sequence). This CDR3 is CASSLLLRSDEQYF. The CDR3 coding sequence is TGTGCCAGCAGCTTACTCCTACGATCTGACGAGCAGTACTTC.

The J gene is TRBJ2-1, the V gene TRBV5-1; D may be TRBD1 (5 bases). Trimming pared 1 base from V and 9 bases from J, leaving 11 bases between. The length of the CDR3 is 13 residues. The V gene's germline CDR1 is SGHRS and CDR2 YFSETQ. This CDR3 is CASSLQQGTEQFF. The CDR3 DNA sequence: TGCGCCAGCAGCTTGCAGCAGGGCACTGAGCAGTTCTTC. Filled out from reference TRBV5-1 and TRBJ2-1, the complete variable domain reads KAGVTQTPRYLIKTRGQQVTLSCSPISGHRSVSWYQQTPGQGLQFLFEYFSETQRNKGNFPGRFSGRQFSNSRSEMNVSTLELGDSALYLCASSLQQGTEQFFGPGTRLTVL.

The J gene is TRBJ2-2, the V gene TRBV5-1; D might be TRBD2 (6 bases). The germline CDR1 and CDR2 sequences are SGHRS and YFSETQ. Deletions cut 4 bases from V and 3 bases from J, with 13 bases between. CDR3 size: 15 residues. The CDR3 nucleotides are TGCGCCAGCAGCCCGACTAGATTGGACACCGGGGAGCTGTTTTTT. Translated, it gives CASSPTRLDTGELFF.

This clone was recorded only once. This sequence joins TRBV30 and TRBJ1-3, with 7 bases matching TRBD1. CDR1 GTSNPN and CDR2 SVGIG come from the germline V gene (reference sequence). With V trimmed by 4 bases and J by 7 bases, 10 bases remained unmatched. The CDR3 covers 14 residues. Here the CDR3 DNA reads TGTGCCTGGACGAGGACAGGCATGCGGAACACCATATATTTT. Residues: CAWTRTGMRNTIYF.

The chain recombines TRBV9 with TRBJ1-1, with 9 bases identical to TRBD1. In germline, CDR1 is SGDLS, CDR2 YYNGEE. The length of the CDR3 is 14 residues. V dropped 4 bases and J dropped 10; count of bases not matched to a gene: 11. The CDR3 is CASSPSDRGSAAFF. CDR3 nucleotide sequence: TGTGCCAGCAGCCCATCGGACAGGGGAAGTGCAGCTTTCTTT.

The rearrangement links TRBV6-5 to TRBJ1-2; TRBD1 matches at 10 bases. Germline V gene sequence: CDR1 MNHEY, CDR2 SVGAGI. CDR3 size: 12 residues. J lost 6 bases, V lost 6 bases, and 1 base had no gene match. CDR3: CASRGTGDGYTF. The CDR3 DNA reads TGTGCCAGCAGGGGGACAGGGGATGGCTACACCTTC.